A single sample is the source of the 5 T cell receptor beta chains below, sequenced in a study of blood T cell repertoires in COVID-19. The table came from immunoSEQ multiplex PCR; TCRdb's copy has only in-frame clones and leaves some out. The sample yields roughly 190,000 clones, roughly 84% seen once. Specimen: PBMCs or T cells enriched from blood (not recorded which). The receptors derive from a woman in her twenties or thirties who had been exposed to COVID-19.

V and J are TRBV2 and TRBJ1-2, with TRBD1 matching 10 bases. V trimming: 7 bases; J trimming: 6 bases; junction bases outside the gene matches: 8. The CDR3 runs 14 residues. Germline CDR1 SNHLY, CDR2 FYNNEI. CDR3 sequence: CASIGDRGRNGYTF. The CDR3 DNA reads TGTGCCAGCATTGGGGACAGGGGTCGAAATGGCTACACCTTC.

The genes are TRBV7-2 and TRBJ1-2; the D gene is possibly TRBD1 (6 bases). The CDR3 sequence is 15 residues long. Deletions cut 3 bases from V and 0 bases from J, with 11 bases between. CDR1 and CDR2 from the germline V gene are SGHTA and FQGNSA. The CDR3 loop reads CASSFGQNPNYGYTF. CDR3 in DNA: TGTGCCAGCAGCTTTGGACAGAACCCTAACTATGGCTACACCTTC. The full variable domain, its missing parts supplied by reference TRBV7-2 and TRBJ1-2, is GAGVSQSPSNKVTEKGKDVELRCDPISGHTALYWYRQSLGQGLEFLIYFQGNSAPDKSGLPSDRFSAERTGGSVSTLTIQRTQQEDSAVYLCASSFGQNPNYGYTFGSGTRLTVV.

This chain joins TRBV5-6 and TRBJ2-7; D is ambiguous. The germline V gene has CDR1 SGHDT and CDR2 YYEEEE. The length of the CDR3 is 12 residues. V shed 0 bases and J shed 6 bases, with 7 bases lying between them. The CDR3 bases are TGTGCCAGCAGCTTGGGAGTTCTCGAGCAGTACTTC. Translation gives CASSLGVLEQYF.

CDR3 residues: CAWFLKGSTEAFF. CDR3 sequence (DNA): TGTGCCTGGTTTCTGAAGGGGTCCACTGAAGCTTTCTTT. The chain is built from TRBV30 and TRBJ1-1, with D possibly TRBD1 on 5 matching bases. This CDR3 has 13 residues. V was clipped by 5 bases and J by 4 bases, with 14 bases between them. Germline V gene data show CDR1 as GTSNPN and CDR2 as SVGIG (reference sequence).

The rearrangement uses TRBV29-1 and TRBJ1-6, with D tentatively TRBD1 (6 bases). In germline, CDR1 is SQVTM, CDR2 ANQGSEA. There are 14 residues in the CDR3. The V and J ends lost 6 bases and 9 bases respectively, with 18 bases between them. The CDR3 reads CSVRYRDNSSPLHF. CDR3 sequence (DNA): TGCAGCGTCAGATACCGGGACAATAGTTCACCCCTCCACTTT.